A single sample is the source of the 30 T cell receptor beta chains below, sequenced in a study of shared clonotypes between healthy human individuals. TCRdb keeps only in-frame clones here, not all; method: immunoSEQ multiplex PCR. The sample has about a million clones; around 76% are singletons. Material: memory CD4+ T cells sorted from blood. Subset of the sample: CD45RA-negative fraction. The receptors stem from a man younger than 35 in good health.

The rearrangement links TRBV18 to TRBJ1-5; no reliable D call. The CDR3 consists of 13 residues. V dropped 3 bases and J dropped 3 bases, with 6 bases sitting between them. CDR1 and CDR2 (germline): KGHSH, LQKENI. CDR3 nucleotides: TGTGCCAGCTCACCCCAGGTCAATCAGCCCCAGCATTTT. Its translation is CASSPQVNQPQHF.

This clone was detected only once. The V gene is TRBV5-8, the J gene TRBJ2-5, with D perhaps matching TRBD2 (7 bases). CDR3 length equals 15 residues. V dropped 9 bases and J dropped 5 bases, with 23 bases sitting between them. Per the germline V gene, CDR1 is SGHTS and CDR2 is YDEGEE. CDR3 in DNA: TGTGCCATCGGCAGGGGCGGGGGCCGGGGTGAGACCCAGTACTTC. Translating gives CAIGRGGGRGETQYF.

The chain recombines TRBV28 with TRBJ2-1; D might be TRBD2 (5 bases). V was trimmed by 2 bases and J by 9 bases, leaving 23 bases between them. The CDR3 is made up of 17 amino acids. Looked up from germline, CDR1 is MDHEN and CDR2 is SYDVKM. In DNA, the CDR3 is TGTGCCAGCAGTTTAGCTCGGTGGGGTACCCCCAGCGGTGAGCAGTTCTTC. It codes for CASSLARWGTPSGEQFF.

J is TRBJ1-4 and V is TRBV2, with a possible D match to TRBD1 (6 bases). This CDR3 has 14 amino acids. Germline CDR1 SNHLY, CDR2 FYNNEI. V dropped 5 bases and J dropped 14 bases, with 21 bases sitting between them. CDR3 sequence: CASSWGGAAVPLFF. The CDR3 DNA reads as TGTGCCAGCAGTTGGGGGGGGGCTGCCGTCCCCCTGTTTTTT. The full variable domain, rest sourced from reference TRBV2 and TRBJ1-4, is EPEVTQTPSHQVTQMGQEVILRCVPISNHLYFYWYRQILGQKVEFLVSFYNNEISEKSEIFDDQFSVERPDGSNFTLKIRSTKLEDSAMYFCASSWGGAAVPLFFGSGTQLSVL.

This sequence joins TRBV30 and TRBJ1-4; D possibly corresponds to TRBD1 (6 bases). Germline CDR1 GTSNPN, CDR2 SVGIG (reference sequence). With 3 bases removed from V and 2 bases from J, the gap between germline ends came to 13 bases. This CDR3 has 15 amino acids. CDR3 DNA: TGTGCCTGGAGCCTTGGGGGCCTTACTAATGAAAAACTGTTTTTT. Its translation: CAWSLGGLTNEKLFF.

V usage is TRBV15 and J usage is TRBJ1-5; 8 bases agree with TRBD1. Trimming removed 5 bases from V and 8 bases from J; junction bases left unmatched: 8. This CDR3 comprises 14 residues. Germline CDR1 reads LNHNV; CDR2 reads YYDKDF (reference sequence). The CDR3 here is CATSSRQGREPQHF. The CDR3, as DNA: TGTGCCACCAGCTCTCGACAGGGGAGGGAGCCCCAGCATTTT. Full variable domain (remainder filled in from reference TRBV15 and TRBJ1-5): DAMVIQNPRYQVTQFGKPVTLSCSQTLNHNVMYWYQQKSSQAPKLLFHYYDKDFNNEADTPDNFQSRRPNTSFCFLDIRSPGLGDTAMYLCATSSRQGREPQHFGDGTRLSIL.

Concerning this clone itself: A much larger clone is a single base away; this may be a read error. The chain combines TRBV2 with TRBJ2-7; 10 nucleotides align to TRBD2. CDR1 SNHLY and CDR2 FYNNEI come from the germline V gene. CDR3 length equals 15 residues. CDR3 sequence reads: CAGSVAGGGSYEQYF. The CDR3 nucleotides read TGTGCCGGCAGTGTAGCGGGAGGTGGCTCCTACGAGCAGTACTTC.

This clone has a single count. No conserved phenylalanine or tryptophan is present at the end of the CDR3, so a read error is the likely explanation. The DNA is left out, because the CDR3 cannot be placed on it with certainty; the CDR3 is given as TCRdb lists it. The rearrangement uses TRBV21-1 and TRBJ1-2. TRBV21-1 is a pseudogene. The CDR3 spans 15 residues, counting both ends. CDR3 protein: CASSKVLHIKIRWGL.

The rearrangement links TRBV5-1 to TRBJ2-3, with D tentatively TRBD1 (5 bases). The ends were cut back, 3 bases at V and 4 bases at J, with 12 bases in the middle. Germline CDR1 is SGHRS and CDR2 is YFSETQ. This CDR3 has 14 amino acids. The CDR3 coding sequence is TGCGCCAGCAGCTCCAGGGAATTGGCAGATACGCAGTATTTT. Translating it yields CASSSRELADTQYF.

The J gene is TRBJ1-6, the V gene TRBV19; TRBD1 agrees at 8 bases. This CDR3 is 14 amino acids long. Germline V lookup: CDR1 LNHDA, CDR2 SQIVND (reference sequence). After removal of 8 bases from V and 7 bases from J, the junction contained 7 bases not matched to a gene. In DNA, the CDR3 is TGTGCCAGTTCGGACAGGGAGAACAATTCACCCCTCCACTTT. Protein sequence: CASSDRENNSPLHF.

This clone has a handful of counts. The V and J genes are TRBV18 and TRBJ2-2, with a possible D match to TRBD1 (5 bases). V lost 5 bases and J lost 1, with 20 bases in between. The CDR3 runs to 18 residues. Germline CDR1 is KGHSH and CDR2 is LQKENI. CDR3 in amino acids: CASSSSAMGPLNTGELFF. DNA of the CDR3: TGTGCCAGCTCATCCTCCGCCATGGGGCCACTGAACACCGGGGAGCTGTTTTTT.

The CDR3 region is CASSSSTNGYTF. CDR3 nucleotide sequence: TGTGCCAGCTCATCCTCGACCAATGGCTACACCTTC. The chain recombines TRBV18 with TRBJ1-2, with no clear D. This CDR3 region has 12 residues. V was pared by 5 bases and J by 6 bases, with 10 bases between. Germline V gene lookup returns CDR1 KGHSH and CDR2 LQKENI.

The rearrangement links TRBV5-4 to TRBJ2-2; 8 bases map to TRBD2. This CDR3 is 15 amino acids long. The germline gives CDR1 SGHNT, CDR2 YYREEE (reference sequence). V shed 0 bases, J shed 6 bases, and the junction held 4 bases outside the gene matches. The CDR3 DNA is TGTGCCAGCAGCTTGGCCGGACTAGCTTCCGGGGAGCTGTTTTTT. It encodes CASSLAGLASGELFF.

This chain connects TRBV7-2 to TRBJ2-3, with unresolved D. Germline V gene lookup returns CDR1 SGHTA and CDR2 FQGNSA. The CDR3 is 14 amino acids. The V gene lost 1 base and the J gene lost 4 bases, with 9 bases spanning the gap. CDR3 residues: CASSLGGVSDTQYF. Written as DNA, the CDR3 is TGTGCCAGCAGCTTAGGCGGAGTTTCAGATACGCAGTATTTT.

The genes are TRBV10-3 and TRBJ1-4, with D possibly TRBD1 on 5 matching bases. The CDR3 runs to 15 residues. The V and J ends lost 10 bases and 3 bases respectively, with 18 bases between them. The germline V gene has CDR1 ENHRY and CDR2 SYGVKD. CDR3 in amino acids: CATQDRLMANEKLFF. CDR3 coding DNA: TGTGCCACACAAGACAGACTAATGGCTAATGAAAAACTGTTTTTT.

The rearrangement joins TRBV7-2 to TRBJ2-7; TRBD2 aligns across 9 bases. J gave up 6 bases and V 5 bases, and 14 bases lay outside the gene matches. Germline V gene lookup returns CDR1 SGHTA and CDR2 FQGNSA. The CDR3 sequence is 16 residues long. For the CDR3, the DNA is TGTGCCAGCAGCAAAAGCGGGGGGACAAGCCTTCTCGAGCAGTACTTC. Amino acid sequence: CASSKSGGTSLLEQYF.

CDR3 in amino acids: CASSIGLSADTRGYTF. CDR3 bases: TGTGCCAGTAGTATAGGACTTTCTGCGGACACGAGGGGCTACACCTTC. The chain links TRBV19 to TRBJ1-2; maybe TRBD1 (5 bases). Trimming removed 1 base from V and 8 bases from J, with 20 bases in between. CDR1 and CDR2 (germline): LNHDA, SQIVND (reference sequence). The CDR3 consists of 16 residues.

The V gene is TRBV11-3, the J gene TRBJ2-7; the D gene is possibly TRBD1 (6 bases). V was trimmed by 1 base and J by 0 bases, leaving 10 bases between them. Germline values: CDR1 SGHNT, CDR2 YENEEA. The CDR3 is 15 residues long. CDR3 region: CASSLGGGSSYEQYF. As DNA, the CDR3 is TGTGCCAGCAGCTTAGGAGGGGGAAGCTCCTACGAGCAGTACTTC.

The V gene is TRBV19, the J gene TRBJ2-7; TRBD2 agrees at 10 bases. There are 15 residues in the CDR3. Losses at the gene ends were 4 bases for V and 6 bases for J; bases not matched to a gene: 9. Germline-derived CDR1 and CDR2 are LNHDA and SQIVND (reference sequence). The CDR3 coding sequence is TGTGCCAGTAGTACTAGCGGGAGCCGAGTACGCGAGCAGTACTTC. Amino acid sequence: CASSTSGSRVREQYF.

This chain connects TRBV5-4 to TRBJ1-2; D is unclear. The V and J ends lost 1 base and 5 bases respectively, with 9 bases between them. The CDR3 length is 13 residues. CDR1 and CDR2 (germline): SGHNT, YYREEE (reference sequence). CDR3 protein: CASSLSSLYGYTF. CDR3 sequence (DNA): TGTGCCAGCAGCTTGTCCAGTCTTTATGGCTACACCTTC.

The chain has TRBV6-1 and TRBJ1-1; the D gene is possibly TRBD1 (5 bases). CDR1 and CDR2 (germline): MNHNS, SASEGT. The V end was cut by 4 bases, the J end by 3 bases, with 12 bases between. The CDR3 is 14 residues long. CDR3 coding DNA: TGTGCCAGCAGTGCGAGGGGATCGGACACTGAAGCTTTCTTT. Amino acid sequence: CASSARGSDTEAFF.

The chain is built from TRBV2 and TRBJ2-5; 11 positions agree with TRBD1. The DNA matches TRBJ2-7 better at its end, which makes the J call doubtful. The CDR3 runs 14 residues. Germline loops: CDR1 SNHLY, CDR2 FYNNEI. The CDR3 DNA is TGTGCCAGCAGGGGGGGACAGGGGGTCGACGAGCAGTACTTC. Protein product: CASRGGQGVDEQYF.

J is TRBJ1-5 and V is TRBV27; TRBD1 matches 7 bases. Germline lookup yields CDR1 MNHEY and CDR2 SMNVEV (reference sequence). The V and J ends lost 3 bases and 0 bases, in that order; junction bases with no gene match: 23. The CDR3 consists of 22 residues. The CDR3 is CASSFRQHRSGQLNYSNQPQHF. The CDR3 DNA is TGTGCCAGCAGTTTTCGACAGCATCGCTCGGGACAGTTGAACTATAGCAATCAGCCCCAGCATTTT.

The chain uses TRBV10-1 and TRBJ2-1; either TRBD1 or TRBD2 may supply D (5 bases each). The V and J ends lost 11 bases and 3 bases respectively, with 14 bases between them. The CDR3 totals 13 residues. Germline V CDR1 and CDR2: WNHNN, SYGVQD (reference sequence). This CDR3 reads CAGSRDHYNEQFF. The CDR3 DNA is TGCGCCGGCTCCCGGGACCACTACAATGAGCAGTTCTTC.

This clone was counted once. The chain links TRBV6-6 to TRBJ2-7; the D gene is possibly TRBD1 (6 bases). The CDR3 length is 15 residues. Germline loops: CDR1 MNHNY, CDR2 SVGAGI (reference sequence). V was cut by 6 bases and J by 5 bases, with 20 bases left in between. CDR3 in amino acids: CASRNDRHSSHEQYF. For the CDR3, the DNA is TGTGCCAGCAGGAACGACAGGCACAGCAGCCACGAGCAGTACTTC.

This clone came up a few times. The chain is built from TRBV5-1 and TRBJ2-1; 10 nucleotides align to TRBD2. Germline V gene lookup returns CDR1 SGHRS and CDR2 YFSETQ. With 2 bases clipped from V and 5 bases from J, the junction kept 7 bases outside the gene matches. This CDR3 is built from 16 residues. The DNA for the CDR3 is TGCGCCAGCAGCTTTGGGACTAGCGCTATGAACAATGAGCAGTTCTTC. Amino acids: CASSFGTSAMNNEQFF.

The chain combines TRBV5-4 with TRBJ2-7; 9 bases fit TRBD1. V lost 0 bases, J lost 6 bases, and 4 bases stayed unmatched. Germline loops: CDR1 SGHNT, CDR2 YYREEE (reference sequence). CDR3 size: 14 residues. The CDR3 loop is CASSLGDRVSEQYF. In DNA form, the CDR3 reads TGTGCCAGCAGCTTGGGGGACAGGGTCTCCGAGCAGTACTTC. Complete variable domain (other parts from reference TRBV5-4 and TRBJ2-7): ETGVTQSPTHLIKTRGQQVTLRCSSQSGHNTVSWYQQALGQGPQFIFQYYREEENGRGNFPPRFSGLQFPNYSSELNVNALELDDSALYLCASSLGDRVSEQYFGPGTRLTVT.

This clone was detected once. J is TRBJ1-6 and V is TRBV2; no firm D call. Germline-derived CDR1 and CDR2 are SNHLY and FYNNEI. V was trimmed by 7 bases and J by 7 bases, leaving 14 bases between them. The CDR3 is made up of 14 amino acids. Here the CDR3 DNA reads TGTGCCAGCAACCCTGGGCTGATAAATTCACCCCTCCACTTT. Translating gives CASNPGLINSPLHF.

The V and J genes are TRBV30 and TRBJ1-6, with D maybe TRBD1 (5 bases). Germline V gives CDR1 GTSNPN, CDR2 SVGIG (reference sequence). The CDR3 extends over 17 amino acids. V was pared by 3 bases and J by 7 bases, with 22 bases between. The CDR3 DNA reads TGTGCCTGGAGGCACCTCTGGGGTGGAGGGGAGAATTCACCCCTCCACTTT. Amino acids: CAWRHLWGGGENSPLHF.

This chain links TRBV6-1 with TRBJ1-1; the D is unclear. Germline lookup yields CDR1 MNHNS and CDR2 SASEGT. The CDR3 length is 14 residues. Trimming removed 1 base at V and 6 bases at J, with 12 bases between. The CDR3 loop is CASSEGDRYAEAFF. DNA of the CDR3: TGTGCCAGCAGTGAAGGGGATCGGTACGCTGAAGCTTTCTTT.